One T cell receptor (beta chain) is described in this entry. The target antigen is unknown. These data originate in a study of cytomegalovirus exposure and HLA in healthy donors. The PCR used 60 Vbeta and 13 Jbeta primers. The repertoire was sequenced with immunoSEQ multiplex PCR; TCRdb's copy has only in-frame clones and lacks some. In the table there are 60,000 or so clones, approximately 83% of which are singletons. The CDR3 runs 15 residues. J gave up 6 bases and V 4 bases, and 11 bases lay outside the gene matches. CDR1 SEHNR and CDR2 FQNEAQ come from the germline V gene (reference sequence). The study, taken as a whole, reports: Another analysis was done later, and it associated 17,000 or so TCR beta sequences with HLA alleles at 0.05 false discovery rate.

V gene TRBV7-9 combines with J gene TRBJ2-7; TRBD1 matches 8 bases. The TCR sequence derives from a female donor in good health and CMV-seronegative. Sequencing was done on a sample of PBMCs. The CDR3 region has the DNA TGTGCCAGCAGCTACCAGGGGACAGGCGGAGGCGAGCAGTACTTC. Translation gives CASSYQGTGGGEQYF.